These 26 T cell receptor beta chains were all obtained from the same sample, sequenced in a study of T-cell memory formation after mild COVID-19. TCRdb recomputed calls from the 5' RACE reads with MiXCR, one row per CDR3 protein. This sample has roughly 150,000 distinct CDR3 sequences, with 13% to 15% found just once. Sequences were obtained from PBMCs or a T cell subset sorted from them (not recorded which). The receptors shown here come from an adult woman who had mild COVID-19 (a few samples of this study predate the infection). Cell type and time point are not known.

In this sample, this clonotype turned up a few times. This chain joins TRBV12-3 or TRBV12-4 and TRBJ2-1; 11 bases are a match to TRBD2. CDR3 length: 15 amino acids. With V trimmed by 3 bases and J by 8 bases, 6 bases remained unmatched. The DNA for the CDR3 is TGTGCCAGCAGTTTGGCTAGCGGGAGGAGAGATGAGCAGTTCTTC. As protein: CASSLASGRRDEQFF.

This clonotype came up many times. The chain has TRBV4-3 and TRBJ2-7, with 7 positions matching TRBD1. The CDR3 is 15 amino acids. Germline loops: CDR1 LGHNA, CDR2 YSLEER. V trimming: 4 bases; J trimming: 5 bases; junction bases outside the gene matches: 11. In DNA, the CDR3 is TGCGCCAGCAGCCCACGACCGACAGGGCCACACGAGCAGTACTTC. As protein: CASSPRPTGPHEQYF.

The gene calls are TRBV7-2 and TRBJ1-2; TRBD1 agrees at 8 bases. The length of the CDR3 is 17 residues. From germline, CDR1 is SGHTA and CDR2 FQGNSA. J gave up 0 bases and V 5 bases, and 11 bases lay outside the gene matches. CDR3 residues: CASSRTTGVQANYGYTF. The CDR3 DNA follows: TGTGCCAGCAGCCGTACGACAGGGGTACAAGCTAACTATGGCTACACCTTC.

This clonotype was counted a few times. The chain couples TRBV12-3 or TRBV12-4 to TRBJ1-3; 7 positions agree with TRBD1. Trimming took 3 bases from V and 3 from J; bases not matched to a gene: 11. The CDR3 is made up of 17 amino acids. CDR3 bases: TGTGCCAGCAGTTTTTACCTTGACAGGGCATATGGAAACACCATATATTTT. Amino acid sequence: CASSFYLDRAYGNTIYF.

The chain is built from TRBV11-2 and TRBJ2-7, with D hard to call. V lost 1 base and J 3 bases, leaving 7 bases between the germline ends. Germline lookup yields CDR1 SGHAT and CDR2 FQNNGV. The CDR3 sequence is 13 residues long. CDR3 DNA: TGTGCCAGCAGCTTAGGGTCCCTCTACGAGCAGTACTTC. Its protein product is CASSLGSLYEQYF.

The J gene is TRBJ2-2, the V gene TRBV3-1; a possible D gene is TRBD1 (5 bases). Germline CDR1 LGHDT, CDR2 YNNKEL (reference sequence). This CDR3 spans 15 amino acids. Trimming removed 1 base from V and 0 bases from J, with 6 bases in between. The DNA of the CDR3 is TGTGCCAGCAGCCAAGGGGGCGCGAACACCGGGGAGCTGTTTTTT. Residues: CASSQGGANTGELFF.

There are a few counts of this clonotype. The chain links TRBV7-2 to TRBJ1-6; D gene ambiguous. Trimming left V 5 bases short and J 11 bases short, with 13 bases between. The germline CDR1 and CDR2 sequences are SGHTA and FQGNSA. The CDR3 extends over 13 amino acids. CDR3 coding DNA: TGTGCCAGCAGCACGGTCCCTCTACCACCCCTCCACTTT. Protein product: CASSTVPLPPLHF.

The chain links TRBV30 to TRBJ2-6, with D tentatively TRBD1 (6 bases). V shed 0 bases and J shed 7 bases, with 7 bases lying between them. The CDR3 consists of 13 residues. Germline V gene data show CDR1 as GTSNPN and CDR2 as SVGIG (reference sequence). In DNA, the CDR3 is TGTGCCTGGAGTGTACAGGGAGCCAACGTCCTGACTTTC. Protein product: CAWSVQGANVLTF. The full variable domain, completed using reference TRBV30 and TRBJ2-6, is SQTIHQWPATLVQPVGSPLSLECTVEGTSNPNLYWYRQAAGRGLQLLFYSVGIGQISSEVPQNLSASRPQDRQFILSSKKLLLSDSGFYLCAWSVQGANVLTFGAGSRLTVL.

This chain joins TRBV3-1 and TRBJ2-3; the D gene could be TRBD1 or TRBD2 (6 bases each). CDR1 LGHDT and CDR2 YNNKEL come from the germline V gene (reference sequence). This CDR3 spans 13 amino acids. V dropped 0 bases and J dropped 8 bases, with 9 bases sitting between them. The CDR3: CASSQDPGATQYF. For the CDR3, the DNA is TGTGCCAGCAGCCAAGATCCGGGGGCTACGCAGTATTTT.

The chain is built from TRBV15 and TRBJ2-3, with D possibly being TRBD1 (5 bases). Trimming removed 0 bases from V and 4 bases from J, with 17 bases in between. The CDR3 consists of 17 residues. The V gene's germline CDR1 is LNHNV and CDR2 YYDKDF (reference sequence). The CDR3 DNA is TGTGCCACCAGCAGAGATTGGGCAGGGAACTTAGCAGATACGCAGTATTTT. Its protein is CATSRDWAGNLADTQYF.

The V and J genes are TRBV12-3 or TRBV12-4 and TRBJ1-2; D is possibly TRBD1 (5 bases). The CDR3 contains 15 residues. Trimming pared 5 bases from V and 6 bases from J, leaving 19 bases between. CDR3 amino acids: CASSVSRFGGNGYTF. The CDR3, as DNA: TGTGCCAGCAGTGTCTCTAGATTCGGGGGTAATGGCTACACCTTC.

The CDR3 is CASSQSWGYEQYF. The CDR3 coding sequence is TGTGCCAGCAGCCAATCTTGGGGGTACGAGCAGTACTTC. V and J are TRBV3-1 and TRBJ2-7; D possibly matches TRBD1 or TRBD2 (5 bases each). Germline V lookup: CDR1 LGHDT, CDR2 YNNKEL (reference sequence). V lost 2 bases and J lost 4, with 9 bases in between. This CDR3 comprises 13 residues.

This clonotype was counted between two and nine times. V usage is TRBV19 and J usage is TRBJ1-2; D might be TRBD1 (6 bases). This CDR3 comprises 13 residues. Per germline, CDR1 LNHDA and CDR2 SQIVND (reference sequence). Trimming pared 3 bases from V and 13 bases from J, leaving 18 bases between. CDR3 nucleotide sequence: TGTGCCAGTAGTATCGAGGACAGAGCTGCGCTCACCTTC. Translated: CASSIEDRAALTF.

In this sample, this clonotype turned up many times. V and J are TRBV20-1 and TRBJ2-3; a weak D match, TRBD1 (5 bases). Deletions cut 0 bases from V and 2 bases from J, with 12 bases between. This CDR3 is built from 15 residues. CDR1 and CDR2 (germline): DFQATT, SNEGSKA (reference sequence). The CDR3 coding sequence is TGCAGTGCTAGAGATAAGGCGGACAACACAGATACGCAGTATTTT. It specifies CSARDKADNTDTQYF.

V gene TRBV10-3 combines with J gene TRBJ1-3; D unclear. This CDR3 comprises 13 residues. CDR1 ENHRY and CDR2 SYGVKD come from the germline V gene. Between the trimmed V and J ends, which lost 3 bases and 2 bases, there was a span of 5 bases. The CDR3 region has the DNA TGTGCCATCAGTGAAAGAGCTGGAAACACCATATATTTT. It yields the protein CAISERAGNTIYF.

In this sample, this clonotype turned up a few times. The chain links TRBV6-2 or TRBV6-3 to TRBJ1-1, with TRBD1 identical over 9 bases. CDR1 MNHEY and CDR2 SVGEGT come from the germline V gene. The ends lost 6 bases at V and 2 bases at J; junction bases unmatched: 4. The CDR3 is made up of 14 amino acids. The CDR3 nucleotides are TGTGCCAGCAGAAGGACAGGGGCTAACACTGAAGCTTTCTTT. This translates into CASRRTGANTEAFF.

V gene TRBV6-6 combines with J gene TRBJ1-2, with a possible D match to TRBD1 (6 bases). CDR3 size: 14 residues. Germline CDR1 MNHNY, CDR2 SVGAGI (reference sequence). Trimming took off 5 bases at V and 2 bases at J, with 12 bases between the two ends. This CDR3 is CASSPNRENYGYTF. CDR3 in DNA: TGTGCCAGCAGTCCGAACAGGGAGAACTATGGCTACACCTTC.

This clonotype was detected only a few times. V gene TRBV15 combines with J gene TRBJ1-3, with D unresolved. CDR3 length: 12 amino acids. The V end lost 6 bases, the J end lost 1 base, and 4 bases lay between the germline ends. Germline loops: CDR1 LNHNV, CDR2 YYDKDF (reference sequence). The CDR3 region is CATRHSGNTIYF. The CDR3 coding sequence is TGTGCCACCAGGCATTCTGGAAACACCATATATTTT.

This clonotype was seen a few times. Mismatch with germline at one junction end may stem from a read error. The chain recombines TRBV7-7 with TRBJ2-2; tentatively, D is TRBD1 (7 bases). The CDR3 is 17 residues long. Germline values: CDR1 SSHAT, CDR2 FNYEAQ (reference sequence). The CDR3 nucleotides are TGTGCTAGCAGCGCCTTTCAGGGGGGTACGGACACCGGGGAGCTGTTTTTT. It is translated as CASSAFQGGTDTGELFF. The full variable domain, with the rest looked up from reference TRBV7-7 and TRBJ2-2, is GAGVSQSPRYKVTKRGQDVTLRCDPISSHATLYWYQQALGQGPEFLTYFNYEAQPDKSGLPSDRFSAERPEGSISTLTIQRTEQRDSAMYRCASSAFQGGTDTGELFFGEGSRLTVL.

This clonotype was counted only a few times. This chain joins TRBV7-2 and TRBJ2-1; maybe TRBD1 (6 bases). Germline values: CDR1 SGHTA, CDR2 FQGNSA. The CDR3 has 18 amino acids. The germline V and J ends were trimmed by 5 bases and 1 base, with 21 bases remaining between them. The CDR3 loop is CASSPRGTGSRSYNEQFF. The CDR3, as DNA: TGTGCCAGCAGCCCCCGGGGAACAGGGAGTCGTTCCTACAATGAGCAGTTCTTC.

The V call is TRBV6-5, the J call TRBJ2-1; 8 nucleotides align to TRBD2. This CDR3 region has 17 residues. Looked up from germline, CDR1 is MNHEY and CDR2 is SVGAGI. V dropped 6 bases and J dropped 3; count of bases not matched to a gene: 13. In nucleotides, the CDR3 is TGTGCCAGCAGCAAGGGGAGCGGGCTAGCGGGCTACAATGAGCAGTTCTTC. Translated: CASSKGSGLAGYNEQFF.

The chain carries TRBV7-2 and TRBJ2-5, with D possibly TRBD2 on 6 matching bases. The CDR3 runs to 15 residues. Germline V lookup: CDR1 SGHTA, CDR2 FQGNSA. Trimming took 1 base from V and 3 from J, leaving 12 bases between them. CDR3 in amino acids: CASSLGPGLKETQYF. DNA for the CDR3: TGTGCCAGCAGCTTAGGACCGGGACTGAAAGAGACCCAGTACTTC.

In this sample, this clonotype turned up a few times. The genes are TRBV30 and TRBJ2-5; D possibly matches TRBD1 or TRBD2 (5 bases each). Trimming took 7 bases from V and 4 from J, leaving 16 bases between them. The CDR3 loop spans 13 amino acids. Germline V gene sequence: CDR1 GTSNPN, CDR2 SVGIG (reference sequence). CDR3 coding DNA: TGTGCCTTGCTGGGACGGTCTGTAGAGACCCAGTACTTC. The encoded protein is CALLGRSVETQYF.

This clonotype came up a few times. V is TRBV30 and J is TRBJ2-1; maybe TRBD2 (5 bases). The CDR3 length is 13 residues. Germline CDR1 and CDR2: GTSNPN and SVGIG (reference sequence). With 4 bases removed from V and 1 base from J, the gap between germline ends came to 8 bases. The CDR3 DNA follows: TGTGCCTGGACTAGCCGGTCCTACAATGAGCAGTTCTTC. Translated: CAWTSRSYNEQFF.

The chain joins TRBV7-3 to TRBJ2-3; D may correspond to TRBD1 or TRBD2 (5 bases each). The CDR3 runs 14 residues. The V gene's germline CDR1 is SGHTA and CDR2 FQGTGA. V lost 1 base to trimming and J lost 1 base, with 6 bases between them. DNA of the CDR3: TGTGCCAGCAGCTTAATGGGGGGCACAGATACGCAGTATTTT. This gives the protein CASSLMGGTDTQYF.

A few counts support this clonotype. This rearrangement joins TRBV11-2 to TRBJ2-7; possible D gene TRBD2, 5 bases. Germline V gene data show CDR1 as SGHAT and CDR2 as FQNNGV. Trimming left V 3 bases short and J 5 bases short, with 11 bases between. CDR3 size: 13 residues. CDR3 in DNA: TGTGCCAGCAGCTTGGCGCTAGCTGACGAGCAGTACTTC. This encodes CASSLALADEQYF.